The 18 T cell receptor beta chains below all came from one sample that was sequenced in a study of T cells expressing NK-cell markers (dated by TCRdb to the early 2020s). Library construction relied on 5' RACE. The sequencing machine was an Illumina HiSeq 2000. Based on TCRdb reprocessing of the reads, there is one entry per CDR3 protein sequence, and DNA is missing. This sample's listing comprises approximately 150,000 distinct CDR3 sequences. The ten biggest clones cover more than 10% of the sample. The sample comprised blood T cells: a sorted CD56 or NKG2C T cell subset, CD4+ or CD8+ T cells, or bulk PBMC T cells (not recorded which). These TCRs come from a man in his late teens or twenties in good health. Donor details come from another sample of the same person, matched by shared clones.

This rearrangement joins TRBV12-3 or TRBV12-4 to TRBJ2-3; TCRdb proposes TRBD2, but this gene call is untestable without DNA. The CDR3 runs 15 residues. The CDR3 loop is CASRGTSDHPDTQYF.

V gene TRBV4-2 combines with J gene TRBJ1-1. The CDR3 has 13 amino acids. From germline, CDR1 is LGHNA and CDR2 YNFKEQ. This chain's CDR3 is CASSLTRNTEAFF.

The CDR3 loop is CASSQRTGSSSPQYF. The chain links TRBV23-1 to TRBJ2-3; absent DNA, TCRdb's TRBD1 call cannot be checked. TRBV23-1 is an ORF, with its function uncertain. This CDR3 region has 15 residues.

This CDR3 reads CASRPSGSDTQYF. The chain joins TRBV7-7 to TRBJ2-3. CDR3 length: 13 amino acids. Germline assignment: CDR1 SSHAT and CDR2 FNYEAQ (reference sequence).

The chain couples TRBV12-3 or TRBV12-4 to TRBJ1-1; there is no DNA to check the TCRdb D call of TRBD1. The CDR3 consists of 14 residues. CDR3 region: CASSQEQGHTEAFF.

This chain joins TRBV20-1 and TRBJ2-1; TCRdb returns TRBD2, unconfirmable since there is no DNA. The CDR3 runs 15 residues. CDR1 and CDR2 (germline): DFQATT, SNEGSKA (reference sequence). The CDR3: CSAYSLAGVLDEQFF.

The chain couples TRBV7-9 to TRBJ1-2; without DNA, the TCRdb call of TRBD1 cannot be checked. The CDR3 consists of 11 residues. In germline, CDR1 is SEHNR, CDR2 FQNEAQ (reference sequence). The CDR3 sequence: CASLGDYGYTF. Together with reference TRBV7-9 and TRBJ1-2, the CDR3 gives the full variable domain: DTGVSQNPRHKITKRGQNVTFRCDPISEHNRLYWYRQTLGQGPEFLTYFQNEAQLEKSRLLSDRFSAERPKGSFSTLEIQRTEQGDSAMYLCASLGDYGYTFGSGTRLTVV.

This rearrangement joins TRBV11-3 to TRBJ2-3. The CDR3 is 16 residues long. CDR1 is SGHNT, CDR2 YENEEA, per germline. This CDR3 is CASSSRLAGGTDTQYF. The full variable domain, in which reference TRBV11-3 and TRBJ2-3 provide the parts outside the CDR3, is EAGVVQSPRYKIIEKKQPVAFWCNPISGHNTLYWYLQNLGQGPELLIRYENEEAVDDSQLPKDRFSAERLKGVDSTLKIQPAELGDSAVYLCASSSRLAGGTDTQYFGPGTRLTVL.

This chain links TRBV3-1 with TRBJ1-4; TCRdb names TRBD1, which stays unverified in the absence of DNA. From germline, CDR1 is LGHDT and CDR2 YNNKEL (reference sequence). CDR3 length equals 14 residues. CDR3 residues: CASREDRGGEKLFF.

The chain recombines TRBV19 with TRBJ2-1. CDR1 LNHDA and CDR2 SQIVND come from the germline V gene (reference sequence). The CDR3 has 17 residues. CDR3 residues: CASSIVLGRTSYNEQFF.

The chain has TRBV20-1 and TRBJ2-1. The CDR3 has 16 residues. Germline CDR1 and CDR2: DFQATT and SNEGSKA (reference sequence). This CDR3 is CSARDLGRYQNNEQFF.

V and J are TRBV7-9 and TRBJ2-5. The CDR3 runs 12 residues. Germline loops: CDR1 SEHNR, CDR2 FQNEAQ (reference sequence). This CDR3 is CATIGFGETQYF.

V is TRBV9 and J is TRBJ2-3. The CDR3 sequence is 13 residues long. Per germline, CDR1 SGDLS and CDR2 YYNGEE. CDR3 sequence reads: CASSGNRGDTQYF.

The gene calls are TRBV12-3 or TRBV12-4 and TRBJ2-1; absent DNA, TCRdb's TRBD2 call cannot be checked. The CDR3 runs to 14 residues. The CDR3 is CASGMLGRYNEQFF.

The V gene is TRBV23-1, the J gene TRBJ2-3; TCRdb's assignment of TRBD2 cannot be checked, as there is no DNA. TRBV23-1 is an open reading frame whose function is uncertain. This CDR3 is 16 amino acids long. CDR3: CASSQPSEGGADTQYF.

This sequence joins TRBV28 and TRBJ2-7; TCRdb designates TRBD1, a call that cannot be tested without DNA. The CDR3 is 15 amino acids. Germline V gives CDR1 MDHEN, CDR2 SYDVKM. CDR3 amino acids: CASSFGQGERYEQYF. The whole variable domain, remainder taken from reference TRBV28 and TRBJ2-7, is DVKVTQSSRYLVKRTGEKVFLECVQDMDHENMFWYRQDPGLGLRLIYFSYDVKMKEKGDIPEGYSVSREKKERFSLILESASTNQTSMYLCASSFGQGERYEQYFGPGTRLTVT.

The J gene is TRBJ2-1, the V gene TRBV5-1; TCRdb returns TRBD2, unconfirmable since there is no DNA. Per germline, CDR1 SGHRS and CDR2 YFSETQ. The CDR3 is 13 amino acids. CDR3 residues: CASSLGTNFEQFF.

The V call is TRBV20-1, the J call TRBJ2-4; TCRdb gives TRBD1 as the D gene, but with no DNA this cannot be confirmed. The germline CDR1 and CDR2 sequences are DFQATT and SNEGSKA (reference sequence). CDR3 length: 16 amino acids. The CDR3 loop is CSAHPPMTAAKNIQYF.